This record concerns one T cell receptor beta chain sequence. Its antigen is currently unknown. The CDR3 loop spans 16 amino acids. Trimming pared 3 bases from V and 2 bases from J, leaving 14 bases between. Germline values: CDR1 MNHEY, CDR2 SMNVEV (reference sequence). TCRdb keeps only in-frame clones here, not all; method: immunoSEQ multiplex PCR. This table has approximately 500,000 clones, over 70% appearing once. This specimen comes from a study of shared clonotypes between healthy human individuals. Study-wide results and limits: The study sampled only blood, and tissue repertoires likely differ.

Researchers drew on tens of millions of PBMCs for genomic DNA from unsorted samples. The chain recombines TRBV27 with TRBJ2-1; D assignment may be TRBD1 or TRBD2 (5 bases each). This TCR was recovered from a woman in her thirties or forties in good health. Some clones in this sample may be carry-over from other donors' samples. Source material: PBMCs. The CDR3 DNA follows: TGTGCCAGCAGTTTCGTGGGGACCAAAACCTACAATGAGCAGTTCTTC. It is translated as CASSFVGTKTYNEQFF.